The rows below give T cell receptor beta chains drawn from one sample of a study of blood T cell repertoires in COVID-19. Generated by immunoSEQ multiplex PCR, the TCRdb table keeps only in-frame clones and is missing some. Altogether roughly 180,000 clones are present, approximately 84% being singletons, with the ten largest covering about 5.3%. Sequences were obtained from PBMCs or T cells enriched from blood (not recorded which). All receptors come from a woman between 35 and 50 years old with acute COVID-19. The CDR3 runs from the conserved cysteine through the conserved F or W. Each record gives: J gene, V gene, CDR3 protein.

>TRBJ1-2|TRBV6-5
CATTGGEAYGYTF
>TRBJ2-7|TRBV11-3
CASSLGAGAYEQYF
>TRBJ1-2|TRBV27
CASRLNRGHGYTF
>TRBJ2-7|TRBV4-1
CASSQTRDRGSYEQYF
>TRBJ2-5|TRBV4-1
CASSQRRGSTNQETQYF
>TRBJ1-1|TRBV27
CASSLDRTGMNTEAFF
>TRBJ1-3|TRBV7-9
CASSRITGASGNTIYF
>TRBJ1-6|TRBV6-5
CASKSAGVFDSPLHF
>TRBJ2-1|TRBV3-1/TRBV3-2
CASSLRSGRAIGEQFF
>TRBJ1-1|TRBV19
CASSIQGAVTEAFF
>TRBJ1-6|TRBV5-4
CASSSGTGVYNSPLHF
>TRBJ2-5|TRBV4-1
CASSQPTSGRAVETQYF
>TRBJ1-4|TRBV6-5
CASSPTSGGNEKLFF
>TRBJ1-5|TRBV27
CASSTRQLDNQPQHF
>TRBJ1-1|TRBV28
CATRRGTEAFF
>TRBJ2-1|TRBV19
CASSILAESEYNEQFF
>TRBJ2-1|TRBV2
CASSEGAGGPRNEQFF
>TRBJ2-7|TRBV6-5
CASSPGTGYEQYF